The source of this T cell receptor beta chain is a study of cytomegalovirus exposure and HLA in healthy donors. Study-wide results and caveats: Cytomegalovirus-associated status was assigned to about 180 TCR beta chains. High sensitivity and specificity were reportedly achieved when the classifier diagnosed cytomegalovirus status. Subsequent analysis found a tendency for first-cohort TCR clusters to co-occur within the 120 or so validation repertoires.

CDR3 length: 15 amino acids. V was trimmed by 5 bases and J by 5 bases, leaving 18 bases between them. Per germline, CDR1 SEHNR and CDR2 FQNEAQ (reference sequence). Points on this clone: Its specificity is not known.

Here immunoSEQ multiplex PCR was the method, and the copy in TCRdb shows in-frame clones only, minus some. The repertoire consists of about 260,000 clones, with 90% occurring once and the leading ten covering around 3.3%. Sample: PBMCs. This receptor was obtained from a woman aged 30 to 39 in good health and CMV-seronegative. V and J are TRBV7-9 and TRBJ2-5; D is possibly TRBD2 (5 bases). CDR3 loop: CASSGERDTWETQYF. The CDR3 DNA sequence: TGTGCCAGCAGCGGGGAGCGTGATACCTGGGAGACCCAGTACTTC.